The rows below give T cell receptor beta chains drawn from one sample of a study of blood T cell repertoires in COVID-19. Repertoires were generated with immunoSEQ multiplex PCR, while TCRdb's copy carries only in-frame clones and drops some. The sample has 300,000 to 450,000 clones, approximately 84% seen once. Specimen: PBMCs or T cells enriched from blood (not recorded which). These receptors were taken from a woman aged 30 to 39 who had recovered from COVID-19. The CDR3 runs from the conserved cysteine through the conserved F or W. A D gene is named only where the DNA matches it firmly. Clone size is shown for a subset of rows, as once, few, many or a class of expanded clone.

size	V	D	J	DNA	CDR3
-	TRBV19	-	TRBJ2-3	TGTGCCAGGAGGCCGGAGGAGGGGTGCCGTACGCAGTATTTT	CARRPEEGCRTQYF
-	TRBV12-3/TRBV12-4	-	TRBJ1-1	TGTGCCAGCAAGGCCAGGGGAGCTTTCTTT	CASKARGAFF
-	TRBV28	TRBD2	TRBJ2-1	TGTGCCAGCTCTAGCGGGGGTTATCCCTCCTACAATGAGCAGTTCTTC	CASSSGGYPSYNEQFF
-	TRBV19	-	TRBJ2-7	TGTGCCAGTAGTGTAACAGGGACCCGATACGAGCAGTACTTC	CASSVTGTRYEQYF
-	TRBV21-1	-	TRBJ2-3	TGTGCCAGCAGCAACATCAGGTTGGCTAGCACAGATACGCAGTATTTT	CASSNIRLASTDTQYF
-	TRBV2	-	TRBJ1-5	TGTGCCAGCAAGCGCCCAGGGCTTGGAAATCAGCCCCAGCATTTT	CASKRPGLGNQPQHF
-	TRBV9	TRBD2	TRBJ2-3	TGTGCCAGCAGCCCTAGGACTAGCGGGAGCGCTACGCAGTATTTT	CASSPRTSGSATQYF
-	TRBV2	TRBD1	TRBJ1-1	TGTGCCAGCAACCGGGACAGGCTCTCTGAAGCTTTCTTT	CASNRDRLSEAFF
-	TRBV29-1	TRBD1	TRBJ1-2	TGCAGCGTAGACGGACAGGGGTATACGGGCTACACCTTC	CSVDGQGYTGYTF
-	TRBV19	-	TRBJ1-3	TGTGCCAGTAGTTCTCCAGCTCGAACAGCCTACTCTGGAAACACCATATATTTT	CASSSPARTAYSGNTIYF
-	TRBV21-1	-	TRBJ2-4	TGTGCCAGCAGCAAAGAGCCAACCCGGGACAGGGGTGCCCGACCAGCCAAAAACATTCAGTACTTC	CASSKEPTRDRGARPAKNIQYF
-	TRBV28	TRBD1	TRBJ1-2	TGTGCCGGCCAGGGACAGGGATATGGCTACACCTTC	CAGQGQGYGYTF
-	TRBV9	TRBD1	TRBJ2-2	TGTGCCAGCAGCGTAGCGGGACAGGGGGCGGCCGGGGAGCTGTTTTTT	CASSVAGQGAAGELFF
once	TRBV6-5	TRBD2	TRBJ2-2	TGTGCCTCCTCCCTAGCGGGGAAGGTCGGGGAGCTGTTTTTT	CASSLAGKVGELFF
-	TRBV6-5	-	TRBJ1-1	TGTGCCAGCCCGAGTTACACTGAAGCTTTCTTT	CASPSYTEAFF
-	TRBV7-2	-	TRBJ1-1	TGTGCCAGCAGCTTCTCTCTGAGCACTGAAGCTTTCTTT	CASSFSLSTEAFF
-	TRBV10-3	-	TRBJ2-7	TGTGCCATCAGTGGAGGAGGGGGGGATATTGGTTCCTACGAGCAGTACTTC	CAISGGGGDIGSYEQYF
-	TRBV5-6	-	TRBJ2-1	TGTGCCAGCAGCTTGGCCTACGGGAATGAGCAGTTCTTC	CASSLAYGNEQFF
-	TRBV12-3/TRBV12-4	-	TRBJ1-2	TGTGCCAGCAGTTTAGGCGGAAATGGCTACACCTTC	CASSLGGNGYTF
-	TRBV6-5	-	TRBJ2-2	TGTGCCAGCAGTTATTTCCAGGAGGGCCCCGGGGAGCTGTTTTTT	CASSYFQEGPGELFF
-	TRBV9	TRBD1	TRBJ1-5	TGTGCCAGCGGGACAGGGTCGGGGCAGCCCCAGCATTTT	CASGTGSGQPQHF
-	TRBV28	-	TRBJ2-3	TGTGCCAGCAACGCACTAGATACGCAGTATTTT	CASNALDTQYF
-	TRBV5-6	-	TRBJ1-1	TGTGCCAGCAGCTGGGGCGGGACGGTGAACACTGAAGCTTTCTTT	CASSWGGTVNTEAFF
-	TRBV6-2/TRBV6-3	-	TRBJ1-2	TGTGCCAGCAGCCCGGACAAGAACTATGGCTACACCTTC	CASSPDKNYGYTF
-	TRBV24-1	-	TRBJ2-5	TGTGCCACCAGTGATTTGCCGGGACACCCGCAAGAAGAGACCCAGTACTTC	CATSDLPGHPQEETQYF
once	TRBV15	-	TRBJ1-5	TGTGCCACCAGCAAGAGGACAGCGTTTGGTGTTCAGCCCCAGCATTTT	CATSKRTAFGVQPQHF
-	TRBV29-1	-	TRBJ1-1	TGCAGCGTAGGCACAGTGAACACTGAAGCTTTCTTT	CSVGTVNTEAFF
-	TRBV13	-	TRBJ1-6	TGTGCCAGCAGAACTAAAGGAGCCTATAATTCACCCCTCCACTTT	CASRTKGAYNSPLHF
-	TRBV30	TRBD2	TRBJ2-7	TGTGCCTGGAGTCCTCCTTCGGGGGGTGCGGGCGAGCAGTACTTC	CAWSPPSGGAGEQYF
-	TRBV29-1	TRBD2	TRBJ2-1	TGCAGCGTTGAAGGACTAGCGGGCTTATACTCCTACAATGAGCAGTTCTTC	CSVEGLAGLYSYNEQFF
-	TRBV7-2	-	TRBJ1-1	TGTGCCAGCAGAATGAGTCAGGGCGAAGCTTTCTTT	CASRMSQGEAFF
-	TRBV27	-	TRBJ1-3	TGTGCCAGCAGTTACACAGGGTCCGGAAACACCATATATTTT	CASSYTGSGNTIYF
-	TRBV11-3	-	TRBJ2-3	TGTGCCAGCTCCCGAGGTGGTGGCATCACAGATACGCAGTATTTT	CASSRGGGITDTQYF
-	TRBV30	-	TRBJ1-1	TGTGCCTGGATTCAGGTTGAAGCTTTCTTT	CAWIQVEAFF
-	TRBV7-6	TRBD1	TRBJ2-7	TGTGCCAGCAGCTCTTCAACCGGGACAGGGGCCTACGAGCAGTACTTC	CASSSSTGTGAYEQYF
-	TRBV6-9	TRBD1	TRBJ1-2	TGTGCCAGCAGTTCGGACAGGGGGCTTAGTGGCTACACCTTC	CASSSDRGLSGYTF
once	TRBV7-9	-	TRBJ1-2	TGTGCCAGCAGCCGAGGCGGGGGCGTTGGCTACACCTTC	CASSRGGGVGYTF
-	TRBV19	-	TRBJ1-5	TGTGCCAGTAGTAAGGGGCAGAACGTCAATCAGCCCCAGCATTTT	CASSKGQNVNQPQHF
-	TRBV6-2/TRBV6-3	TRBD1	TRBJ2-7	TGTGCCAGCAGTGGGACAGGCGCGACCTACGAGCAGTACTTC	CASSGTGATYEQYF
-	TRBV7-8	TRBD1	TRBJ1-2	TGTGCCAGCAGCTTAGAGGGGGCGATGAACTATGGCTACACCTTC	CASSLEGAMNYGYTF
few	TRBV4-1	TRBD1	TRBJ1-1	TGCGCCAGCAGCCAAGCCCTTGGGACAGGGGATCGTGGCACTGAAGCTTTCTTT	CASSQALGTGDRGTEAFF
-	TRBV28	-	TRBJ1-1	TGTGCCAGCCGGCCGGGTGGGCAGGGGAACACTGAAGCTTTCTTT	CASRPGGQGNTEAFF
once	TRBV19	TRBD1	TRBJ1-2	TGTGCCAGTAGCCGGTACACAGGGGGCGACTATGGCTACACCTTC	CASSRYTGGDYGYTF
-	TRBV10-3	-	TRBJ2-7	TGTGCCATCAGCCTTGGAGGGGGCGACGAGCAGTACTTC	CAISLGGGDEQYF